One and the same sample provided the 13 T cell receptor beta chains below, sequenced in a study of blood T cell repertoires in COVID-19 (dated by TCRdb to 2018 to 2021). Receptor amplification or capture employed the immunoSEQ multiplex PCR assay. As stored in TCRdb, this immuneACCESS dataset retains in-frame rearrangements with V and J assigned. A fraction of the clones does not appear; measured against another copy, unresolved V genes explain less than half of the discrepancy, and the remainder lacks a known reason. This sample comprises about 170,000 clones, 70% to 85% of them detected only once. 20% to 25% of the sample comes from the top ten. Specimen: peripheral blood. The receptors come from an elderly woman with acute or convalescent COVID-19.

Turning to this clone: The identical CDR3 is also encoded by other nucleotide sequences in the sample. The V and J genes are TRBV3-1 (or the pseudogene TRBV3-2) and TRBJ1-1, with TRBD1 as a possible D gene (5 bases). The CDR3 totals 14 residues. Deletions cut 1 base from V and 4 bases from J, with 10 bases between. Germline CDR1 reads LGHDT; CDR2 reads YNNKEL (reference sequence). The CDR3 loop is CASSQGVGGTEAFF. The CDR3 DNA sequence: TGTGCCAGCAGCCAAGGTGTGGGGGGCACTGAAGCTTTCTTT.

This clone has more than one count but fewer than ten. CDR3 region: CSVSYTGELFF. The CDR3 bases are TGCAGCGTTTCCTACACCGGGGAGCTGTTTTTT. This rearrangement joins TRBV29-1 to TRBJ2-2; no definite D call. This CDR3 is 11 amino acids long. V lost 5 bases and J 3 bases, leaving 4 bases between the germline ends. In germline, CDR1 is SQVTM, CDR2 ANQGSEA.

J is TRBJ2-3 and V is TRBV7-2; D may be TRBD1 (6 bases). CDR3 length: 14 residues. V lost 5 bases to trimming and J lost 2 bases, with 11 bases between them. The V gene's germline CDR1 is SGHTA and CDR2 FQGNSA. The chain's CDR3 is CASSVGTITDTQYF. CDR3 coding DNA: TGTGCCAGCAGCGTCGGGACAATCACAGATACGCAGTATTTT.

The chain employs TRBV14 and TRBJ2-2, with a tentative D call TRBD1 (6 bases). Germline loops: CDR1 SGHDN, CDR2 FVKESK. Trimming took 0 bases from V and 0 from J, leaving 8 bases between them. This CDR3 spans 16 amino acids. The CDR3 DNA reads as TGTGCCAGCAGCCAAGATTGGGGGCCGAACACCGGGGAGCTGTTTTTT. This translates into CASSQDWGPNTGELFF. Together with reference TRBV14 and TRBJ2-2, the CDR3 gives the full variable domain: EAGVTQFPSHSVIEKGQTVTLRCDPISGHDNLYWYRRVMGKEIKFLLHFVKESKQDESGMPNNRFLAERTGGTYSTLKVQPAELEDSGVYFCASSQDWGPNTGELFFGEGSRLTVL.

This clone was observed a single time. This chain connects TRBV7-9 to TRBJ2-3, with TRBD2 matching 14 bases. Germline V lookup: CDR1 SEHNR, CDR2 FQNEAQ (reference sequence). V shed 5 bases, J shed 7 bases, and the junction held 11 bases outside the gene matches. The CDR3 spans 17 residues. The CDR3 DNA is TGTGCCAGCAGCCCGGGACTAGCGGGAGTATCCGCAAATACGCAGTATTTT. It encodes CASSPGLAGVSANTQYF. The variable domain in full, with the rest retrieved from reference TRBV7-9 and TRBJ2-3, is DTGVSQNPRHKITKRGQNVTFRCDPISEHNRLYWYRQTLGQGPEFLTYFQNEAQLEKSRLLSDRFSAERPKGSFSTLEIQRTEQGDSAMYLCASSPGLAGVSANTQYFGPGTRLTVL.

The chain uses TRBV15 and TRBJ1-5, with no clear D. Germline loops: CDR1 LNHNV, CDR2 YYDKDF (reference sequence). There are 13 residues in the CDR3. V lost 1 base and J 8 bases, leaving 9 bases between the germline ends. CDR3 protein: CATSRAGLEPQHF. CDR3 DNA: TGTGCCACCAGCAGAGCGGGTCTGGAGCCCCAGCATTTT. The complete variable domain, with remaining parts taken from reference TRBV15 and TRBJ1-5, reads DAMVIQNPRYQVTQFGKPVTLSCSQTLNHNVMYWYQQKSSQAPKLLFHYYDKDFNNEADTPDNFQSRRPNTSFCFLDIRSPGLGDTAMYLCATSRAGLEPQHFGDGTRLSIL.

This chain links TRBV4-1 with TRBJ1-1; TRBD1 aligns across 8 bases. Germline V gene lookup returns CDR1 MGHRA and CDR2 YSYEKL. The CDR3 extends over 15 amino acids. J was trimmed by 1 base and V by 5 bases; bases with no gene match: 6. The CDR3 reads CASSARQGWNTEAFF. The DNA for the CDR3 is TGCGCCAGCAGCGCCCGACAGGGGTGGAACACTGAAGCTTTCTTT.

V and J are TRBV9 and TRBJ1-6, with a tentative D call TRBD1 (5 bases). The CDR3 runs to 14 residues. Trimming left V 0 bases short and J 8 bases short, with 9 bases between. Germline CDR1 SGDLS, CDR2 YYNGEE. CDR3 sequence (DNA): TGTGCCAGCAGCGTAGACAGGAACGATTCACCCCTCCACTTT. Translating it yields CASSVDRNDSPLHF.

V is TRBV27 and J is TRBJ1-5; possibly TRBD1 for D (5 bases). From germline, CDR1 is MNHEY and CDR2 SMNVEV (reference sequence). The length of the CDR3 is 14 residues. With 10 bases removed from V and 0 bases from J, the gap between germline ends came to 13 bases. CDR3 region: CANRTPDSNQPQHF. In DNA form, the CDR3 reads TGTGCCAACCGGACACCCGATAGCAATCAGCCCCAGCATTTT.

The chain recombines TRBV7-2 with TRBJ2-1, with TRBD2 matching over 7 bases. The CDR3 is 16 residues long. CDR1 SGHTA and CDR2 FQGNSA come from the germline V gene. With 0 bases clipped from V and 9 bases from J, the junction kept 11 bases outside the gene matches. The CDR3 reads CASSLAGGMSLSEQFF. The CDR3 DNA sequence: TGTGCCAGCAGCTTAGCCGGGGGGATGTCCCTTAGTGAGCAGTTCTTC.

The V and J genes are TRBV27 and TRBJ2-7; tentative D call: TRBD2 (6 bases). V was cut by 5 bases and J by 5 bases, with 13 bases left in between. This CDR3 contains 13 residues. Germline V gene data show CDR1 as MNHEY and CDR2 as SMNVEV (reference sequence). CDR3 nucleotide sequence: TGTGCCAGCAGTACGACTAGTTACCACGAGCAGTACTTC. Residues: CASSTTSYHEQYF.

The chain uses TRBV7-2 and TRBJ2-3; D may be TRBD2 (5 bases). The V end lost 3 bases, the J end lost 1 base, and 11 bases lay between the germline ends. The CDR3 totals 15 residues. Germline V gene lookup returns CDR1 SGHTA and CDR2 FQGNSA. CDR3 coding DNA: TGTGCCAGCAGCTTCGGAGGACCTGGCACAGATACGCAGTATTTT. Translating it yields CASSFGGPGTDTQYF. Filled out from reference TRBV7-2 and TRBJ2-3, the complete variable domain reads GAGVSQSPSNKVTEKGKDVELRCDPISGHTALYWYRQSLGQGLEFLIYFQGNSAPDKSGLPSDRFSAERTGGSVSTLTIQRTQQEDSAVYLCASSFGGPGTDTQYFGPGTRLTVL.

This chain uses TRBV19 with TRBJ1-6; possibly TRBD1 for D (5 bases). Germline CDR1 LNHDA, CDR2 SQIVND (reference sequence). This CDR3 contains 13 residues. The V gene lost 5 bases and the J gene lost 9 bases, with 11 bases spanning the gap. The CDR3 reads CASSFRGLSPLHF. As DNA, the CDR3 is TGTGCCAGTAGTTTTCGGGGACTTTCACCCCTCCACTTT.